Sequencing of this TCR beta chain was carried out in a study of T-cell memory formation after mild COVID-19. Germline V lookup: CDR1 SGHDT, CDR2 YYEEEE. The CDR3 sequence is 15 residues long. The V and J ends lost 4 bases and 7 bases, in that order; junction bases with no gene match: 8. Each CDR3 protein gets one entry after TCRdb re-called the 5' RACE reads with MiXCR. Of fewer than 550,000 distinct CDR3 sequences in the sample, about 20% were seen once. V and J are TRBV5-6 and TRBJ2-1; 10 bases agree with TRBD1. This TCR was sampled from an adult woman who had mild COVID-19 (a few samples of this study predate the infection). Cell type and time point are not known. The sequenced sample was PBMCs or a T cell subset sorted from them (not recorded which). The chain's CDR3 is CASSKPGQGWNEQFF. CDR3 nucleotides: TGTGCCAGCAGCAAACCGGGACAGGGGTGGAATGAGCAGTTCTTC.